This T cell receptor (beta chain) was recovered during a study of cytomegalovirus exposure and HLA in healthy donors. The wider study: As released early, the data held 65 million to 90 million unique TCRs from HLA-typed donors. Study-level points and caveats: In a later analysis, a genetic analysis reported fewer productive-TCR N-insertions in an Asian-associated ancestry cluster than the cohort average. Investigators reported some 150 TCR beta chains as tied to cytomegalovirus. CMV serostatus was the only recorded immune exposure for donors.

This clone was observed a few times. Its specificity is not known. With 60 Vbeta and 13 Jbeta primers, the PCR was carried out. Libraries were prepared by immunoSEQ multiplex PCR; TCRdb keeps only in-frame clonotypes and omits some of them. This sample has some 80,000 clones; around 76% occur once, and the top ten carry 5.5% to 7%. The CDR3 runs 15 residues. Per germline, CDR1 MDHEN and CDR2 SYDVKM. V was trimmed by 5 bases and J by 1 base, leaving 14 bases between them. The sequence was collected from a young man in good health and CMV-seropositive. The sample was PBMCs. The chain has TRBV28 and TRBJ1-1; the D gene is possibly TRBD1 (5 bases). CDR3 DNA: TGTGCCAGCAGTGCCTCAGGGAGGTCGAACACTGAAGCTTTCTTT. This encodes CASSASGRSNTEAFF. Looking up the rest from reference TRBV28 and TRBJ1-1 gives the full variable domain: DVKVTQSSRYLVKRTGEKVFLECVQDMDHENMFWYRQDPGLGLRLIYFSYDVKMKEKGDIPEGYSVSREKKERFSLILESASTNQTSMYLCASSASGRSNTEAFFGQGTRLTVV.